Sequencing of this T cell receptor beta chain was carried out in a study of blood T cells in healthy people across ages. Study conclusions and caveats: Roughly linearly, TCR beta diversity per million T cells fell as age increased. Any conclusive comparison of naive versus antigen-experienced cells was prevented by using unsorted PBMCs.

Each sample provided at least 6 micrograms of extracted total RNA. A word on this clonotype: Its antigen is unidentified.

A J-beta primer mix and a sample-barcoded 5' primer were used in a second PCR of about 6 to 12 cycles. All cDNA molecules were each tagged by a template-switch adaptor with 12 random nucleotides. TCRdb analysed the 5' RACE reads with MiXCR anew, one entry per CDR3 protein. Here the sample spans about 680,000 distinct CDR3 sequences, 49% being singletons. Germline values: CDR1 LGHNA, CDR2 YSLEER. The CDR3 has 20 amino acids. The ends lost 6 bases at V and 0 bases at J; junction bases unmatched: 17. The clonotype was recovered from a woman in her sixties or seventies in good health. Source material: blood. The genes are TRBV4-3 and TRBJ2-1; the match to TRBD2 covers 10 bases. Written as DNA, the CDR3 is TGCGCCAGCAGTCGCCATCCGGCTAGCGGGAGCTCTAGCTCCTACAATGAGCAGTTCTTC. Protein sequence: CASSRHPASGSSSSYNEQFF.